The present T cell receptor beta chain was sequenced within a study of shared clonotypes between healthy human individuals. In the study overall: Researchers assigned three CD4 naive, three CD4 memory, two CD8 naive and one CD8 memory plate to each donor.

DNA at 150 to 250 ng, tens of thousands of T cell genomes, went into sorted-subset replicate PCRs. In the authors' methods: ImmunoSEQ supplied junction-only sequences lacking quality scores, so filtering was different. Profiled with immunoSEQ multiplex PCR; TCRdb holds only in-frame clones, not every one. V and J calls and clone size are as listed in that table; D and trimming were resolved from the DNA. The sample lists fewer than 2.5 million clones; over 85% were seen once. Those who donated, Caucasian adults without exception, all lived in Nashville, Tennessee. The CDR3 has 23 amino acids. V trimming: 5 bases; J trimming: 2 bases; junction bases outside the gene matches: 29. Germline CDR1 MDHEN, CDR2 SYDVKM.

The sequence was obtained from a man between 18 and 35 years old in good health. Some clones in this sample may be carry-over from other donors' samples. The sample was naive CD4+ T cells from PBMCs. Subset specified: CD45RA+ positively selected. This chain connects TRBV28 to TRBJ2-3; 9 bases fit TRBD2. The CDR3 sequence is CASSDPPGLAGILPGAHTDTQYF. Here the CDR3 DNA reads TGTGCCAGCAGTGACCCCCCGGGGCTAGCGGGGATCCTTCCGGGAGCACACACAGATACGCAGTATTTT.